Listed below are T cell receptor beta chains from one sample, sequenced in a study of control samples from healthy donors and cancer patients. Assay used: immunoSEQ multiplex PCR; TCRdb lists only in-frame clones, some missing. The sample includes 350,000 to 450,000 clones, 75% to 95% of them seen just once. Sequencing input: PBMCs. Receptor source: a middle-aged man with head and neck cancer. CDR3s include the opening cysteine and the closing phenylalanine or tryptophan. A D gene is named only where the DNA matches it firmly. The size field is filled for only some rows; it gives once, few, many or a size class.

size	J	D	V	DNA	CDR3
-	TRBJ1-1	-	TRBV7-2	TGTGCCAGCAGCTTAGCGTTAGGGCTGGGCACTGAAGCTTTCTTT	CASSLALGLGTEAFF
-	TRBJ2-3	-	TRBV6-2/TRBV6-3	TGTGCCAGCAGTTACTCGACGTTGGGACCGACAATTGGAGCAGATACGCAGTATTTT	CASSYSTLGPTIGADTQYF
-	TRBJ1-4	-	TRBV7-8	TGTGCCAGCAGCTTATATGGACGGGGGGCAACTAATGAAAAACTGTTTTTT	CASSLYGRGATNEKLFF
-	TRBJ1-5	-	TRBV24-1	TGTGCCGCTTCAAAGGGCAATCAGCCCCAGCATTTT	CAASKGNQPQHF
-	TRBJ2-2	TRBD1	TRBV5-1	TGCGCCAGCAGCCCGAGGGGGACAGGGACCGGGGAGCTGTTTTTT	CASSPRGTGTGELFF
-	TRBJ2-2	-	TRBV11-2	TGTGCCAGCAGCTTACCCCGGGAGCTGTTTTTT	CASSLPRELFF
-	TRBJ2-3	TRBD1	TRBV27	TGTGCCAGCAGTTTACTACAGGGGGGTGTTTTTACGCAGTATTTT	CASSLLQGGVFTQYF
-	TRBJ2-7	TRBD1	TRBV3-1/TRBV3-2	TGTGCCAGCAGCCCCGGACAGGGGATATTCTACGAGCAGTACTTC	CASSPGQGIFYEQYF
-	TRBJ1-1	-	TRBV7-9	TGTGCCAGCAGCTTATCAGTCAGGGAAACTGAAGCTTTCTTT	CASSLSVRETEAFF
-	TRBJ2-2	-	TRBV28	TGTGCCAGTGAGACTTCAGGGAAAAGGAGCGGGGAGCTGTTTTTT	CASETSGKRSGELFF
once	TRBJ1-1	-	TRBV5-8	TGTGCCAGCAGCTTACGAACGAACACTGAAGCTTTCTTT	CASSLRTNTEAFF
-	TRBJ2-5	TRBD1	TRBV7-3	TGTGCCAGCAGCCAAACAGGGGGCGAGGAGACCCAGTACTTC	CASSQTGGEETQYF
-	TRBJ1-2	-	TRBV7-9	TGTGCCAGCAGCCCACCTCTACTTGATGGCTACACCTTC	CASSPPLLDGYTF